The sequence of this TCR beta chain was determined in a study of cytomegalovirus exposure and HLA in healthy donors. The PCR contained 60 Vbeta and 13 Jbeta primers. As processed by the authors: Approximately 12 million of tens of millions of unique TCR beta chains were shared, per a later count. Clones were sequenced by immunoSEQ multiplex PCR, and TCRdb holds only the in-frame ones, with some missing. That table gives V, J and clone size, and the DNA gave D and trimming. The data hold some 120,000 clones, with roughly a sixth observed a single time. CDR3 length: 15 amino acids. Trimming at V came to 8 bases and at J to 5 bases, leaving 8 bases not matched to a gene. Germline V gene data show CDR1 as SGHRS and CDR2 as YFSETQ. There are a few counts of this clone.

The receptor's source is a female donor in good health and CMV-seropositive. Material for sequencing was PBMCs. The chain has TRBV5-1 and TRBJ2-2, with TRBD2 identical over 11 bases. The CDR3 loop reads CASRLLAGETGELFF. As DNA, the CDR3 is TGCGCCAGTAGACTACTAGCGGGAGAGACCGGGGAGCTGTTTTTT.